The sequence of this T cell receptor (beta chain) was determined in a study of T cell changes during pregnancy in multiple sclerosis. Germline values: CDR1 LNHDA, CDR2 SQIVND (reference sequence). This CDR3 has 15 residues. The junction had 7 bases not matched to a gene; V was cut back by 7 bases and J by 2 bases. Only in-frame clones appear in the TCRdb table, and some are missing; sequencing was by immunoSEQ multiplex PCR. The sample has approximately 80,000 clones; about nine tenths are singletons. This sequence originates from a female donor in good health, serving as a control in a pregnancy study. Some clones in this sample may be carry-over from other donors' samples. The source was PBMCs, collected in the first trimester of pregnancy. The gene calls are TRBV19 and TRBJ2-1, with 8 bases aligning to TRBD1. The CDR3 DNA reads TGTGCCAGTACCCCGGACAGGGAAGCCTACAATGAGCAGTTCTTC. It yields the protein CASTPDREAYNEQFF. Full variable domain (rest looked up from reference TRBV19 and TRBJ2-1): DGGITQSPKYLFRKEGQNVTLSCEQNLNHDAMYWYRQDPGQGLRLIYYSQIVNDFQKGDIAEGYSVSREKKESFPLTVTSAQKNPTAFYLCASTPDREAYNEQFFGPGTRLTVL.